One TCR beta chain is described in this entry. The read ends 3 residues shy of where the CDR3 ends; the end is completed using the germline J gene. The data were obtained in a study of T cells in women clearing cervical HPV infection. Profiling relied on immunoSEQ multiplex PCR, and the TCRdb table lists in-frame clones only, not all of them. In all, the sample yields about 40,000 clones. The length of the CDR3 is 15 residues. CDR1 and CDR2 (germline): GTSNPN, SVGIG (reference sequence). Trimming took 4 bases from V and 3 from J, leaving 19 bases between them. HPV was found by MY09/MY11 PCR and dot-blot genotyping.

The sequencing sample was made of blood buffy coat. The gene calls are TRBV30 and TRBJ2-7; D may be TRBD2 (6 bases). The TCR sequence derives from a woman aged 18 to 69 with a cervical HPV16 infection that either progressed to CIN3+ or cleared (not recorded which). Partial CDR3 DNA: TGTGCCTGGAAAGGGTCAGCGGGTAAGATCTACGAG. This gives the protein CAWKGSAGKIYE. The whole CDR3 region reads CAWKGSAGKIYEQYF.